The subject of this entry is one T cell receptor (beta chain). The donor population consisted of healthy HIV-negative adults with no recent acute infections or vaccinations. The source of the sample is a study of shared clonotypes between healthy human individuals. Germline V lookup: CDR1 MNHEY, CDR2 SMNVEV (reference sequence). The CDR3 spans 12 residues. Trimming cost V 6 bases and J 7 bases, with 10 bases left between them. Produced via immunoSEQ multiplex PCR; TCRdb's table is partial and in-frame only. The data contain about 1.5 million clones, 98% of them seen just once; the ten biggest clones take up approximately 0.44%.

The gene calls are TRBV27 and TRBJ1-5, with D maybe TRBD1 (5 bases). The source of this sequence is a man aged 25 to 40 in good health. The sequenced material came from naive CD4+ T cells sorted from blood. Subset meaning: CD45RA+ positively selected. The CDR3 DNA reads TGTGCCAGCAGGTTTGGGGACCAGCCCCAGCATTTT. Translated: CASRFGDQPQHF.